This is a list of T cell receptor beta chains from one sample in a study of T cells after yellow fever vaccination. TCRdb reprocessed the 5' RACE reads with MiXCR, giving one entry per CDR3 protein. Among roughly 320,000 distinct CDR3 sequences listed, about 10% were seen once. The sample consisted of CD4+ T cells sorted from PBMCs, taken 45 days after the yellow fever booster vaccination. These receptors were collected from a man between 18 and 35 years old who received the YFV17D yellow fever vaccine. Both conserved end residues are part of each CDR3. A D gene is named only where the DNA matches it firmly. The listing skips clone size in some rows; elsewhere it reads once, few, many or a size class.

J gene | D gene | clone size | V gene | CDR3 protein | CDR3 DNA
TRBJ2-1 | . | few | TRBV28 | CASSNYGGYNEQFF | TGTGCCAGCAGTAACTATGGGGGATACAATGAGCAGTTCTTC
TRBJ1-3 | . | few | TRBV30 | CAWSITPSGSTIYF | TGTGCCTGGAGTATCACACCCTCAGGGAGCACCATATATTTT
TRBJ2-5 | . | . | TRBV10-1 | CASSVDSEETQYF | TGCGCCAGCAGTGTGGACAGTGAAGAGACCCAGTACTTC
TRBJ2-1 | . | many | TRBV4-3 | CASSQEPYNEQFF | TGCGCCAGCAGCCAAGAGCCCTACAATGAGCAGTTCTTC
TRBJ2-1 | . | . | TRBV20-1 | CSATGAVTYNEQFF | TGCAGTGCTACTGGGGCCGTGACCTACAATGAGCAGTTCTTC
TRBJ1-5 | . | few | TRBV6-2/TRBV6-3 | CASTTWGTPYSNQPQHF | TGTGCCAGCACCACCTGGGGGACACCCTATAGCAATCAGCCCCAGCATTTT
TRBJ1-2 | . | few | TRBV6-1 | CASSLEAYGYTF | TGTGCCAGCTCCTTGGAGGCCTATGGCTACACCTTC
TRBJ2-5 | TRBD1 | . | TRBV5-6 | CASSPGGQGLGETQYF | TGTGCCAGCAGCCCGGGGGGACAGGGCTTAGGAGAGACCCAGTACTTC
TRBJ2-5 | . | . | TRBV14 | CASSQLLGVQETQYF | TGTGCCAGCAGCCAGTTGTTAGGTGTCCAAGAGACCCAGTACTTC
TRBJ2-7 | TRBD1 | many | TRBV20-1 | CSARLQGESYEQYF | TGCAGTGCTAGACTCCAGGGGGAATCCTACGAGCAGTACTTC
TRBJ1-2 | . | . | TRBV18 | CASSTDRNNYGYTF | TGTGCCAGCTCAACAGACAGAAATAACTATGGCTACACCTTC
TRBJ2-3 | . | many | TRBV4-3 | CASSQVTGRTDTQYF | TGCGCCAGCAGCCAAGTTACAGGCCGCACAGATACGCAGTATTTT
TRBJ2-5 | TRBD1 | . | TRBV11-2 | CASSFGQGRTETQYF | TGTGCCAGCAGCTTTGGACAGGGGAGAACGGAGACCCAGTACTTC
TRBJ1-6 | . | many | TRBV7-9 | CASSLVPGGSPLHF | TGTGCCAGCAGCTTAGTGCCGGGTGGCTCACCCCTCCACTTT
TRBJ1-1 | . | many | TRBV5-6 | CASSLGQYTEAFF | TGTGCCAGCAGCTTGGGACAGTACACTGAAGCTTTCTTT
TRBJ1-2 | TRBD1 | few | TRBV7-2 | CASSWTGGIEDGYTF | TGTGCCAGCTCCTGGACAGGGGGCATCGAAGATGGCTACACCTTC
TRBJ2-3 | . | . | TRBV9 | CASSVDMRRAYTDTQYF | TGTGCCAGCAGCGTAGATATGAGGAGAGCTTACACAGATACGCAGTATTTT
TRBJ2-1 | . | . | TRBV29-1 | CSVDGGSSYNEQFF | TGCAGCGTTGATGGGGGGAGCTCCTACAATGAGCAGTTCTTC
TRBJ2-1 | . | . | TRBV12-3/TRBV12-4 | CASSLVTQEQFF | TGTGCCAGCAGTTTGGTCACGCAGGAGCAGTTCTTC
TRBJ2-2 | TRBD2 | once | TRBV5-1 | CAWRRGVTNTGELFF | TGCGCGTGGAGACGGGGGGTTACGAACACCGGGGAGCTGTTTTTT
TRBJ2-1 | . | many | TRBV2 | CASRSQGNEQFF | TGTGCCAGCAGATCCCAGGGCAATGAGCAGTTCTTC
TRBJ2-1 | TRBD2 | many | TRBV9 | CASSSRTSGAYNEQFF | TGTGCCAGCAGCTCGCGGACTAGCGGGGCCTACAATGAGCAGTTCTTC
TRBJ1-2 | . | . | TRBV5-4 | CASSDTGSLGYTF | TGTGCCAGCAGCGACACAGGGTCTTTAGGCTACACCTTC
TRBJ2-5 | . | . | TRBV28 | CASVTGGSETQYF | TGTGCCAGTGTGACGGGGGGCTCAGAGACCCAGTACTTC
TRBJ1-1 | . | few | TRBV6-2/TRBV6-3 | CASSYSKAPTSTEAFF | TGTGCCAGCAGTTACTCAAAAGCTCCTACCTCCACTGAAGCTTTCTTT
TRBJ1-6 | . | few | TRBV6-6 | CASSYTAPSSYNSPLHF | TGTGCCAGCAGTTACACCGCGCCAAGCTCCTATAATTCACCCCTCCACTTT
TRBJ2-3 | TRBD2 | . | TRBV5-5 | CASSLRGDPSTDTQYF | TGTGCCAGCAGCTTACGGGGGGACCCGAGCACAGATACGCAGTATTTT
TRBJ2-3 | TRBD2 | many | TRBV6-5 | CASSYSGSGGADTQYF | TGTGCCAGCAGTTACTCTGGAAGCGGGGGGGCGGATACGCAGTATTTT
TRBJ2-2 | . | . | TRBV11-3 | CASSLDLLAGNTGELFF | TGTGCCAGCAGCTTAGATCTCCTCGCGGGTAACACCGGGGAGCTGTTTTTT
TRBJ1-1 | . | few | TRBV11-2 | CASSLSFGGAEAFF | TGTGCCAGCAGCTTATCCTTCGGGGGGGCCGAAGCTTTCTTT
TRBJ1-6 | . | few | TRBV7-2 | CASSSRGRGGNNSPLHF | TGTGCCAGCAGCTCCCGAGGACGGGGGGGGAATAATTCACCCCTCCACTTT
TRBJ2-3 | . | . | TRBV20-1 | CSAEWRGGDTQYF | TGCAGTGCCGAATGGCGGGGAGGAGATACGCAGTATTTT
TRBJ1-6 | TRBD1 | few | TRBV12-3/TRBV12-4 | CASSLAGQNYSPLHF | TGTGCCAGCAGTTTGGCGGGACAGAACTATTCACCCCTCCACTTT
TRBJ2-5 | . | . | TRBV7-8 | CASSQQGGGETQYF | TGTGCCAGCAGCCAACAGGGCGGTGGAGAGACCCAGTACTTC
TRBJ2-3 | TRBD2 | . | TRBV20-1 | CSARDWTSGEDTQYF | TGCAGTGCTAGAGATTGGACTAGCGGGGAAGATACGCAGTATTTT
TRBJ2-5 | . | few | TRBV20-1 | CSASEGLGETQYF | TGCAGTGCTAGTGAAGGTCTCGGAGAGACCCAGTACTTC
TRBJ2-7 | . | . | TRBV5-4 | CASTMGDSYEQYF | TGTGCCAGCACTATGGGGGACTCCTACGAGCAGTACTTC
TRBJ2-3 | TRBD2 | few | TRBV5-1 | CASSLGSGTTLTDTQYF | TGCGCCAGCAGCTTGGGCTCCGGGACTACTCTCACAGATACGCAGTATTTT
TRBJ1-4 | TRBD1 | few | TRBV20-1 | CSARDRAGGYEKLFF | TGCAGTGCTAGAGATCGGGCAGGGGGGTATGAAAAACTGTTTTTT
TRBJ2-1 | TRBD2 | once | TRBV7-2 | CASSYQAGGQGEQFF | TGTGCCAGCAGCTACCAGGCGGGGGGGCAAGGGGAGCAGTTCTTC
TRBJ2-1 | . | . | TRBV6-5 | CASRPTASEQFF | TGTGCCAGCAGACCTACCGCCTCTGAGCAGTTCTTC
TRBJ1-6 | . | few | TRBV3-1 | CASSRTANSYNSPLHF | TGTGCCAGCAGCCGGACAGCGAACTCCTATAATTCACCCCTCCACTTT
TRBJ1-2 | . | . | TRBV2 | CASSYVYGYTF | TGTGCCAGCAGTTACGTCTATGGCTACACCTTC
TRBJ1-2 | . | few | TRBV5-6 | CASSPVEDYGYTF | TGTGCCAGCAGCCCCGTCGAGGACTATGGCTACACCTTC
TRBJ2-2 | . | . | TRBV4-1 | CASSQDAGATGELFF | TGCGCCAGCAGCCAAGACGCAGGGGCGACCGGGGAGCTGTTTTTT
TRBJ1-6 | TRBD1 | . | TRBV2 | CASSPPPTGGNSPLHF | TGTGCCAGCAGTCCACCCCCCACAGGGGGGAATTCACCCCTCCACTTT
TRBJ2-3 | TRBD1 | few | TRBV20-1 | CSAYRGSTDTQYF | TGCAGTGCTTACAGGGGGTCCACAGATACGCAGTATTTT
TRBJ2-3 | . | few | TRBV5-4 | CASSLARDTSSTDTQYF | TGTGCCAGCAGCTTGGCTAGGGACACCTCTAGCACAGATACGCAGTATTTT
TRBJ2-3 | . | . | TRBV7-2 | CASSFWGLTDTQYF | TGTGCCAGCAGCTTCTGGGGCCTCACAGATACGCAGTATTTT
TRBJ2-5 | TRBD2 | few | TRBV4-2 | CASSLTLGGALVGETQYF | TGTGCCAGCAGCCTGACCCTCGGGGGGGCCTTAGTGGGAGAGACCCAGTACTTC
TRBJ1-6 | TRBD1 | few | TRBV20-1 | CSARDRVPTLHF | TGCAGTGCCAGGGACAGGGTGCCAACCCTCCACTTT
TRBJ1-2 | . | few | TRBV5-6 | CASSSSYLVRTGGYTF | TGTGCCAGCAGCTCATCATATCTTGTTCGAACGGGCGGCTACACCTTC
TRBJ2-2 | . | few | TRBV27 | CASSKKGFNTGELFF | TGTGCCAGCAGTAAAAAGGGATTCAACACCGGGGAGCTGTTTTTT
TRBJ2-5 | . | many | TRBV12-3/TRBV12-4 | CASSFVSLGETQYF | TGTGCCAGCAGTTTTGTATCTTTGGGAGAGACCCAGTACTTC